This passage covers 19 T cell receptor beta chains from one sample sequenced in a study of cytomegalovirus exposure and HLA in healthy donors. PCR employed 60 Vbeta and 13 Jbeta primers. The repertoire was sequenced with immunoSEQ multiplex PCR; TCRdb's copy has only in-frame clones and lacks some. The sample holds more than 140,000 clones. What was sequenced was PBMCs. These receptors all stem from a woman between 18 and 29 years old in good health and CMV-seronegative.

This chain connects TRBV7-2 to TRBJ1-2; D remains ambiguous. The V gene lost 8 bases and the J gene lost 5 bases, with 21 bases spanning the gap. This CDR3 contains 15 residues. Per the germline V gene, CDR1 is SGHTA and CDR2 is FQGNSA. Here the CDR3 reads CASGWAAIVTYGYTF. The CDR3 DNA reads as TGTGCCAGCGGTTGGGCTGCCATTGTAACTTATGGCTACACCTTC.

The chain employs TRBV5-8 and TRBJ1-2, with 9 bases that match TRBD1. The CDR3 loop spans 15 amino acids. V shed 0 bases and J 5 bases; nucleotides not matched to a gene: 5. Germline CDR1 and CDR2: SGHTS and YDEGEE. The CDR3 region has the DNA TGTGCCAGCAGCTTGGAGGGACAGGGCTTTTATGGCTACACCTTC. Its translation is CASSLEGQGFYGYTF. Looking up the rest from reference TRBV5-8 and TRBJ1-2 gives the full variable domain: EAGVTQSPTHLIKTRGQQATLRCSPISGHTSVYWYQQALGLGLQFLLWYDEGEERNRGNFPPRFSGRQFPNYSSELNVNALELEDSALYLCASSLEGQGFYGYTFGSGTRLTVV.

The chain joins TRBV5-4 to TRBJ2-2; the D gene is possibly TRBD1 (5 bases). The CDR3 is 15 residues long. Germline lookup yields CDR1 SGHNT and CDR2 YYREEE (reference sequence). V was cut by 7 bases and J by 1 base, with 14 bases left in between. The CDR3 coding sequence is TGTGCCAGCCAGGACACACAAAGGAACACCGGGGAGCTGTTTTTT. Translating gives CASQDTQRNTGELFF.

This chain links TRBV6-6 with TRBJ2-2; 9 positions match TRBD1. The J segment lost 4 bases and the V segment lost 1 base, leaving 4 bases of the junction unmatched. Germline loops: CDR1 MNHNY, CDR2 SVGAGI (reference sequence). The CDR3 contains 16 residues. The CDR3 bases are TGTGCCAGCAGTTACTGGGACAGGGCAAGCACCGGGGAGCTGTTTTTT. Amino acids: CASSYWDRASTGELFF.

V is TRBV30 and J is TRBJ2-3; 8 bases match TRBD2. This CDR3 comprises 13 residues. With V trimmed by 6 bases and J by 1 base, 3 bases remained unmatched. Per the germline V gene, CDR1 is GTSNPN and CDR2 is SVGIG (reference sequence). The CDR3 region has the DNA TGTGCCTGCCAAGCGGGGGGCACAGATACGCAGTATTTT. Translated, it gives CACQAGGTDTQYF.

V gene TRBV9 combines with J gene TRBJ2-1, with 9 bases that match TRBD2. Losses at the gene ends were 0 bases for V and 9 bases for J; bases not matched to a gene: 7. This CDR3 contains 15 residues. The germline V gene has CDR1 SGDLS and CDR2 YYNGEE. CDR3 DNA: TGTGCCAGCAGCGTAGGCGGGAGGGCCGACCTTGAGCAGTTCTTC. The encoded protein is CASSVGGRADLEQFF.

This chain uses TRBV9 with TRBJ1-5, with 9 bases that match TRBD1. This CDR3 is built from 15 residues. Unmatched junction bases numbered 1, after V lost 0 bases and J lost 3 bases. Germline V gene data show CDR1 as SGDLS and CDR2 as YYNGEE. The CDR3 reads CASSVGDRDNQPQHF. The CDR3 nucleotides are TGTGCCAGCAGCGTAGGGGACAGGGACAATCAGCCCCAGCATTTT.

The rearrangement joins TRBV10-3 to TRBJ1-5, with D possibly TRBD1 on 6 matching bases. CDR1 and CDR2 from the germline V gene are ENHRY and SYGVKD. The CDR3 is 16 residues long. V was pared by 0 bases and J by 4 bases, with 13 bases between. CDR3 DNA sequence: TGTGCCATCAGTGAGTCGTTGGGGACAAGTAATCAGCCCCAGCATTTT. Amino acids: CAISESLGTSNQPQHF.

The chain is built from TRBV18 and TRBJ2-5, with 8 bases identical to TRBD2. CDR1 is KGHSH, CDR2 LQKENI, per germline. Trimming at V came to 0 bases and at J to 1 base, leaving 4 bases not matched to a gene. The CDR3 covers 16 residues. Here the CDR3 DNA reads TGTGCCAGCTCACCACCGAACGGGAGGGTCCAAGAGACCCAGTACTTC. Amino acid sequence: CASSPPNGRVQETQYF.

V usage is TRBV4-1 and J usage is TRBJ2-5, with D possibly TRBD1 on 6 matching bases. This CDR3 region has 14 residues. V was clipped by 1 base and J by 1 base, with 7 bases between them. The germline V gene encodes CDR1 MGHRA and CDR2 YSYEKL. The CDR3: CASSQGTVQETQYF. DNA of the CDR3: TGCGCCAGCAGCCAAGGGACAGTCCAAGAGACCCAGTACTTC.

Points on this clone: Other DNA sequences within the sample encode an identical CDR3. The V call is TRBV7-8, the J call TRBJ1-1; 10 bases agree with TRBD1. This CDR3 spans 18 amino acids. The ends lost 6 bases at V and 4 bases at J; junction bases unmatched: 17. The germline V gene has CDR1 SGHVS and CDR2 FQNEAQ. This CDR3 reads CASSRYGTGDFWGTEAFF. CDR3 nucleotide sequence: TGTGCCAGCAGTCGTTACGGGACAGGGGATTTTTGGGGCACTGAAGCTTTCTTT. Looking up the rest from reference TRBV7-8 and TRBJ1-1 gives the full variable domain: GAGVSQSPRYKVAKRGQDVALRCDPISGHVSLFWYQQALGQGPEFLTYFQNEAQLDKSGLPSDRFFAERPEGSVSTLKIQRTQQEDSAVYLCASSRYGTGDFWGTEAFFGQGTRLTVV.

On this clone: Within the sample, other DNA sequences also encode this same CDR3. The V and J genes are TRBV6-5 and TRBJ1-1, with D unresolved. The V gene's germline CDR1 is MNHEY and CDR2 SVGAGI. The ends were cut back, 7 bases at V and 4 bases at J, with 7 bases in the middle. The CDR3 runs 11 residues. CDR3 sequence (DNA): TGTGCCAGCAATCGAGGCACTGAAGCTTTCTTT. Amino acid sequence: CASNRGTEAFF.

CDR3 sequence reads: CASSQETGLLYNEQFF. CDR3 DNA: TGCGCCAGCAGCCAAGAGACCGGACTTCTCTACAATGAGCAGTTCTTC. The J gene is TRBJ2-1, the V gene TRBV4-3; possible D gene TRBD2, 5 bases. CDR1 and CDR2 (germline): LGHNA, YSLEER. V gave up 0 bases and J gave up 3 bases, with 12 bases separating them. The CDR3 covers 16 residues.

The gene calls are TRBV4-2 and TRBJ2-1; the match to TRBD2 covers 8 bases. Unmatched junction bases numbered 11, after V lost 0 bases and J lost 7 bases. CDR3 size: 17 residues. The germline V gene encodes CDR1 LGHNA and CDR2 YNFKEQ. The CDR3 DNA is TGTGCCAGCAGCCAAGAATGGACGGGAGGGCCCTCAAATGAGCAGTTCTTC. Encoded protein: CASSQEWTGGPSNEQFF.

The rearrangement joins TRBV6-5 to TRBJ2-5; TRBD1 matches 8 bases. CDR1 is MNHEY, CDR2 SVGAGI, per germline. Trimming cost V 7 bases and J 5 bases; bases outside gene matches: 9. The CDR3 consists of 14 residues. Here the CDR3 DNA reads TGTGCCAGCAACCAGGGGGCCACGACCGAGACCCAGTACTTC. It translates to CASNQGATTETQYF.

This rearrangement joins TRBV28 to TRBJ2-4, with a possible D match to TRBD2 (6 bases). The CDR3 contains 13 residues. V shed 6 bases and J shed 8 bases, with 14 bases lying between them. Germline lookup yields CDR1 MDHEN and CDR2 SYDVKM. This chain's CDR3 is CASSSGTLDIQYF. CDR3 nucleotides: TGTGCCAGCAGCTCAGGGACTTTGGACATTCAGTACTTC.

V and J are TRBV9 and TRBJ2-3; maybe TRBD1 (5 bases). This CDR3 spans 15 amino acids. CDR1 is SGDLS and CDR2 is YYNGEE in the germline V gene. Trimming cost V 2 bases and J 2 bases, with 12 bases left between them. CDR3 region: CASSVHAGNTDTQYF. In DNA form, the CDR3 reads TGTGCCAGCAGCGTCCATGCAGGGAACACAGATACGCAGTATTTT.

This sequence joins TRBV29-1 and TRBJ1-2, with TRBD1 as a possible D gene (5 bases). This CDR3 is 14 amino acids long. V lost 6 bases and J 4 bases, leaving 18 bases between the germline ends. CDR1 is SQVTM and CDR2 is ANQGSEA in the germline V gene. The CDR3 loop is CSVADTPRGYGYTF. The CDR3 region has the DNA TGCAGCGTCGCCGACACCCCAAGGGGCTATGGCTACACCTTC.

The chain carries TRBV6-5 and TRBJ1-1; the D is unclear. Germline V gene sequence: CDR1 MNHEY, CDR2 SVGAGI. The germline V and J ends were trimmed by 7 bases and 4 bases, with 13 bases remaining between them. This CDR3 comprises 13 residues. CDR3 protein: CASTRGVGTEAFF. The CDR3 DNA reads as TGTGCCAGCACCCGGGGAGTTGGCACTGAAGCTTTCTTT.